This TCR beta chain was profiled in a study of regulatory T cells in long-lasting Graves disease. This clonotype appeared many times. Germline CDR1 and CDR2: SEHNR and FQNEAQ (reference sequence). This CDR3 is built from 11 residues. Trimming stripped 2 bases from V and 10 bases from J, with 6 bases between. Time point given: newly diagnosed GD, antithyroid drugs for less than 3 months. PBMCs provided the RNA from which the TCR library was made. Building the TCR beta libraries relied on iRepertoire HTBI primers, and CDR3 regions underwent Arm-PCR. MiXCR, run by TCRdb on the multiplex PCR reads, gives a single entry per CDR3 protein. Of 350,000 to 450,000 distinct CDR3 sequences detected, approximately 15% appear once; the ten largest clones hold 7.8%. In addition, the sample was reused for a study of T cells in Graves' hyperthyroidism and ophthalmopathy. This second study notes: Those with hyperthyroidism were 18 to 65 years old, newly diagnosed, and ill for under 2 months. Blood held most thyroid clonotypes expanded above 0.001 frequency.

The specimen comprised peripheral blood mononuclear cells (PBMCs), sampled at new diagnosis, from a patient treated with antithyroid drugs. This clonotype was obtained from a woman in her forties with Graves disease. The chain employs TRBV7-9 and TRBJ2-1; D not certain. In DNA form, the CDR3 reads TGTGCCAGCAGCTTACCTACGGAGCAGTTCTTC. It encodes CASSLPTEQFF.